In this sample, the clone carrying this T cell receptor beta chain turned up a few times. Its antigen is not identified. Unique molecular identifiers were present on cDNA, and template switching added a universal primer site. TCRdb ran MiXCR on the 5' RACE reads and lists one entry per CDR3 protein. The data show hundreds of thousands of distinct CDR3 sequences, less than 10% seen once. The data were taken from a study of identical twins. General observations from the study: Zero-insertion results could be subject to partial confounding by invariant MAIT and iNKT cells. Models underestimated TCR alpha sharing (out-of-frame) in monozygotic twins.

The same sample was also used in a study of yellow fever vaccine responses in identical twins.

The sample was PBMCs. The receptor was isolated from a woman aged 18-29 years in good health.

As DNA, the CDR3 is TGTGCCAGCAGATGGGGGAGGACAGATACGCAGTATTTT. Translated: CASRWGRTDTQYF. The J gene is TRBJ2-3, the V gene TRBV2, with a tentative D call TRBD2 (6 bases). The germline CDR1 and CDR2 sequences are SNHLY and FYNNEI. V lost 6 bases and J lost 3, with 10 bases in between. This CDR3 contains 13 residues.